The rows below give T cell receptor beta chains drawn from one sample of a study of CD8 T cells in ankylosing spondylitis. TCRdb passed the 5' RACE reads through MiXCR, listing each CDR3 protein once. The sample holds roughly 400,000 distinct CDR3 sequences, around 20% seen once. Source material: blood, either unsorted or a sorted T cell fraction (not recorded which). These receptor sequences come from a male donor with ankylosing spondylitis. Both conserved end residues are part of each CDR3. A D gene is named only where the DNA matches it firmly. Size values are once, few and many counts, or a class for expanded clones, and some rows have none.

V gene: TRBV27
clone size: few
J gene: TRBJ1-4
D gene: TRBD1
CDR3 protein: CASSLAGTAEKLFF
CDR3 DNA: TGTGCCAGCAGTCTCGCCGGGACAGCGGAAAAACTGTTTTTT

V gene: TRBV20-1
clone size: few
J gene: TRBJ2-1
D gene: -
CDR3 protein: CSARDPPAYNEQFF
CDR3 DNA: TGCAGTGCTAGAGACCCCCCGGCCTACAATGAGCAGTTCTTC

V gene: TRBV5-1
clone size: once
J gene: TRBJ1-1
D gene: -
CDR3 protein: CASSLVAGVANTEAFF
CDR3 DNA: TGCGCCAGCAGCTTGGTGGCAGGGGTGGCGAACACTGAAGCTTTCTTT

V gene: TRBV20-1
clone size: few
J gene: TRBJ1-4
D gene: TRBD1
CDR3 protein: CSATKGAVTNEKLFF
CDR3 DNA: TGCAGTGCTACAAAGGGGGCCGTAACTAATGAAAAACTGTTTTTT

V gene: TRBV24-1
clone size: -
J gene: TRBJ2-1
D gene: -
CDR3 protein: CATSDRPSNEQFF
CDR3 DNA: TGTGCCACCAGTGATCGGCCCAGCAATGAGCAGTTCTTC

V gene: TRBV28
clone size: -
J gene: TRBJ2-7
D gene: -
CDR3 protein: CASSLVAPTPSYEQYF
CDR3 DNA: TGTGCCAGCAGTTTGGTAGCGCCAACCCCCTCCTACGAGCAGTACTTC

V gene: TRBV7-2
clone size: -
J gene: TRBJ1-4
D gene: TRBD1
CDR3 protein: CASSTSGGTNEKLFF
CDR3 DNA: TGTGCCAGCAGCACCTCAGGGGGCACTAATGAAAAACTGTTTTTT

V gene: TRBV18
clone size: -
J gene: TRBJ2-5
D gene: TRBD2
CDR3 protein: CASSPRTSAQETQYF
CDR3 DNA: TGTGCCAGCTCACCCAGGACTAGCGCTCAAGAGACCCAGTACTTC

V gene: TRBV29-1
clone size: many
J gene: TRBJ2-7
D gene: TRBD1
CDR3 protein: CSVEDPGQGSYEQYF
CDR3 DNA: TGCAGCGTTGAAGATCCGGGACAGGGATCCTACGAGCAGTACTTC

V gene: TRBV11-2
clone size: -
J gene: TRBJ2-1
D gene: -
CDR3 protein: CASSLDEVGSRSTYNEQFF
CDR3 DNA: TGTGCCAGCAGCTTAGATGAGGTAGGCTCTCGGTCAACCTACAATGAGCAGTTCTTC